These T cell receptor beta chains were read from a single sample in a study of CD8 T cells in Susac syndrome. TCRdb passed the immunoSEQ multiplex PCR reads through MiXCR, listing each CDR3 protein once. The table includes under 150,000 distinct CDR3 sequences, 94% detected once. The specimen sequenced was CD8+ T cells from PBMCs. These receptors originate from a human donor in good health. Each CDR3 is given with its conserved first and last residue. A D gene is named only where the DNA matches it firmly.

j_call d_call v_call cdr3_aa cdr3_nt
TRBJ2-7 TRBD2 TRBV6-5 CASSYGAGEYEQYF TGTGCCAGCAGTTATGGAGCGGGAGAGTACGAGCAGTACTTC
TRBJ2-2 TRBD2 TRBV27 CAIGTSGSLVPGELFF TGTGCCATCGGGACTAGCGGGAGTCTAGTCCCCGGGGAGCTGTTTTTT
TRBJ2-1 NA TRBV14 CASSQRTGSATYNEQFF TGTGCCAGCAGCCAGCGGACCGGGAGCGCGACCTACAATGAGCAGTTCTTC
TRBJ1-1 NA TRBV30 CAWSSIPGTEAFF TGTGCCTGGAGTAGCATCCCGGGAACTGAAGCTTTCTTT
TRBJ2-2 TRBD2 TRBV24-1 CATSDLRGDIGTGELFF TGTGCCACCAGTGATTTGCGGGGGGATATTGGCACCGGGGAGCTGTTTTTT
TRBJ2-1 TRBD2 TRBV15 CATSYSGNLYNEQFF TGTGCCACCAGCTATAGCGGGAATCTGTACAATGAGCAGTTCTTC
TRBJ1-1 NA TRBV7-8 CASSSQPTEAFF TGTGCCAGCAGTTCGCAGCCCACTGAAGCTTTCTTT
TRBJ2-2 NA TRBV27 CASSLGPPPSTGELFF TGTGCCAGCAGTTTAGGGCCTCCCCCGAGCACCGGGGAGCTGTTTTTT
TRBJ1-3 NA TRBV4-3 CASSQDHPRAGNTIYF TGCGCCAGCAGCCAAGATCACCCTCGAGCGGGAAACACCATATATTTT
TRBJ2-1 NA TRBV27 CASWSASSYNEQFF TGTGCCAGCTGGAGTGCGAGCTCCTACAATGAGCAGTTCTTC